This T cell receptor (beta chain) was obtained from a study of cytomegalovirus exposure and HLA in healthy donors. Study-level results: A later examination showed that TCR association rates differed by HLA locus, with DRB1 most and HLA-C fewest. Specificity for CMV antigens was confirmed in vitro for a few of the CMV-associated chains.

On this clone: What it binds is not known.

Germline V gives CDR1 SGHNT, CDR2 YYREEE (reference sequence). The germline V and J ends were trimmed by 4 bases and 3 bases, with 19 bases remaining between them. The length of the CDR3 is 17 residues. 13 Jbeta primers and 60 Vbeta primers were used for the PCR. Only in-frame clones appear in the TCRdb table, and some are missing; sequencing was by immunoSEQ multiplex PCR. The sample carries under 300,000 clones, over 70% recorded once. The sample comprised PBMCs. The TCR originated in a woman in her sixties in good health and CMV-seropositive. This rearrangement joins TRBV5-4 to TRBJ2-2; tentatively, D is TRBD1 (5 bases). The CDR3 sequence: CASSHVPTGADTGELFF. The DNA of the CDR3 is TGTGCCAGCAGCCACGTCCCGACTGGGGCTGACACCGGGGAGCTGTTTTTT.